This TCR beta chain derives from a study of shared clonotypes between healthy human individuals. Donors were healthy HIV-negative adults without recent acute infections or vaccinations. TCRdb's table, derived via immunoSEQ multiplex PCR, lists solely in-frame clones and lacks some. The table shows 950,000 to 1,100,000 clones, with 78% occurring only once. Material: memory CD4+ T cells from PBMCs. Specified subset: CD45RA-negative fraction. This TCR derives from a man between 18 and 29 years old in good health. Some clones in this sample may be carry-over from other donors' samples.

DNA for the CDR3: TGTGCCAGCAGCTTAGGAAACGGCAGGGGGCCCCTCTACGAGCAGTACTTC. Amino acids: CASSLGNGRGPLYEQYF. The chain recombines TRBV11-1 with TRBJ2-7; TRBD1 matches 8 bases. The V gene end was trimmed by 1 base and the J gene end by 3 bases; junction bases not matched to a gene: 11. This CDR3 has 17 amino acids. CDR1 is SGHAT, CDR2 FQDESV, per germline (reference sequence). Full variable domain (outside the CDR3, taken from reference TRBV11-1 and TRBJ2-7): EAEVAQSPRYKITEKSQAVAFWCDPISGHATLYWYRQILGQGPELLVQFQDESVVDDSQLPKDRFSAERLKGVDSTLKIQPAELGDSAMYLCASSLGNGRGPLYEQYFGPGTRLTVT.